Below, one T cell receptor (beta chain) is given with its context. The data were taken from a study of technical replicates of blood from several donors. Clones were read by immunoSEQ multiplex PCR, and TCRdb kept only the in-frame ones, dropping some. This sample has fewer than 75,000 clones, with approximately 88% found just once. CDR3 length equals 13 residues. From germline, CDR1 is SGHTA and CDR2 FQGNSA. V lost 1 base and J lost 3, with 6 bases in between. The receptor was derived from a human donor in good health. Some clones in this sample may be carry-over from other donors' samples. V is TRBV7-2 and J is TRBJ1-1, with D uncertain. The source material was PBMCs. The CDR3 bases are TGTGCCAGCAGCTTAGGAACTTACACTGAAGCTTTCTTT. As protein: CASSLGTYTEAFF.